A selection of T cell receptor beta chains follows, all from one sample in a study of Graves' ophthalmopathy and Graves' hyperthyroidism. TCRdb independently ran MiXCR on the multiplex PCR reads; one entry per CDR3 protein. The profile shows about 14,000 distinct CDR3 sequences, roughly 50% of them singletons. The sequenced sample was peripheral blood. Receptor source: a woman aged 25 to 39 with Graves' ophthalmopathy. Each CDR3 is given with its conserved first and last residue. D genes are given only for firm matches. A clone size is listed for some rows: how often the clone was seen (once, few, many), or a class if it is expanded.

TRBJ1-2	.	.	TRBV7-9	CASSFQGEYGYTF	TGTGCCAGCAGCTTCCAGGGTGAATATGGCTACACCTTC
TRBJ1-1	.	.	TRBV7-6	CASSSRANTEAFF	TGTGCCAGCAGCTCAAGGGCGAACACTGAAGCTTTCTTT
TRBJ1-2	few	.	TRBV29-1	CSVVGGQGYGYTF	TGCAGCGTTGTCGGGGGGCAAGGCTATGGCTACACCTTC
TRBJ2-1	.	TRBD2	TRBV24-1	CATSDELAGGRNEQFF	TGTGCCACCAGTGACGAACTAGCGGGAGGACGGAATGAGCAGTTCTTC
TRBJ2-1	.	.	TRBV7-2	CASSPWGRGFNEQFF	TGTGCCAGCAGCCCCTGGGGAAGAGGTTTTAATGAGCAGTTCTTC
TRBJ2-5	once	.	TRBV20-1	CSARGEGALLQETQYF	TGCAGTGCTAGAGGAGAAGGGGCTCTACTCCAAGAGACCCAGTACTTC
TRBJ2-7	.	.	TRBV7-2	CASSYAGTKTEWYF	TGTGCCAGCAGCTACGCAGGGACCAAGACCGAGTGGTACTTC
TRBJ1-6	.	.	TRBV5-1	CASSQDAGAPLHF	TGCGCCAGCAGCCAAGACGCAGGGGCACCCCTCCACTTT
TRBJ1-1	many	.	TRBV10-3	CASLGTVNTEAFF	TGTGCCTCCTTGGGGACGGTGAACACTGAAGCTTTCTTT
TRBJ2-7	.	TRBD2	TRBV5-1	CASRLAENYEQYF	TGCGCCAGCAGACTAGCGGAAAACTACGAGCAGTACTTC
TRBJ2-3	.	.	TRBV29-1	CSVKTLIGTDTQYF	TGCAGCGTGAAGACGTTAATTGGCACAGATACGCAGTATTTT
TRBJ2-7	once	TRBD1	TRBV2	CASRGQGGSYEQYF	TGTGCCAGCAGAGGACAGGGTGGATCCTACGAGCAGTACTTC
TRBJ1-4	.	.	TRBV7-9	CASSSPGTRPTNEKLFF	TGTGCCAGCAGCTCCCCCGGGACAAGACCAACTAATGAAAAACTGTTTTTT
TRBJ2-1	.	TRBD2	TRBV9	CASSVLAGVNEQFF	TGTGCCAGCAGCGTCCTAGCGGGAGTGAATGAGCAGTTCTTC
TRBJ1-5	many	.	TRBV2	CASSEIRGAGEPQHF	TGTGCCAGCAGTGAAATAAGGGGGGCCGGGGAGCCCCAGCATTTT
TRBJ2-1	large	.	TRBV29-1	CSVEYLTYNEQFF	TGCAGCGTTGAATACCTAACTTACAATGAGCAGTTCTTC
TRBJ2-7	.	TRBD2	TRBV20-1	CSARDWETSGNEQYF	TGCAGTGCTAGAGATTGGGAGACTAGCGGGAACGAGCAGTACTTC